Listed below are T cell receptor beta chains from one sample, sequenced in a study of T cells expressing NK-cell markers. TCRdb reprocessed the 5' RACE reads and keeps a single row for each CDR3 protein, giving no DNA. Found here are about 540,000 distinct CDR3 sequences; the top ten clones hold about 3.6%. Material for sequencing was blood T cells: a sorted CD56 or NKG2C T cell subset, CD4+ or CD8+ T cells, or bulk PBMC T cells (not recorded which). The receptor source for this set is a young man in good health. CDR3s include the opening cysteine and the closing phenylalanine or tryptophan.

CASSQRGSYGYTF	TRBV14	TRBJ1-2
CASSPWAPQADYEQYF	TRBV14	TRBJ2-7
CASRPPISNEQFF	TRBV5-1	TRBJ2-1
CASSYSFTAKWGTSTDTQYF	TRBV6-2/TRBV6-3	TRBJ2-3
CATSGTSGNNGNEQFF	TRBV24-1	TRBJ2-1
CASSLTGARDSPLHF	TRBV27	TRBJ1-6
CASSLPGQGANTQYF	TRBV27	TRBJ2-3
CASLTGTDTQYF	TRBV28	TRBJ2-3
CASSPDPMTSGSTDTQYF	TRBV7-9	TRBJ2-3
CASSIGRGIEGYTF	TRBV5-6	TRBJ1-2